This entry features one TCR beta chain sequence. The antigen is unknown. This specimen belongs to a study of T cell responses to AZD1222 COVID-19 vaccine. Study conclusions and caveats: Baseline seropositivity occurred in only a handful of AZD1222 recipients. Most donors were white British and more were female, and clonal diversity was possibly underestimated. Repertoire sampling was restricted to post-peak T cell response timepoints. Spike was spanned by vaccine-associated CD4 TCRs, which were dominant at 160-218 and 743-854.

Data came from immunoSEQ multiplex PCR; TCRdb stores just in-frame clones and leaves some out. Its table records about 140,000 clones. The source of this sequence is an adult in good health. The specimen sequenced was peripheral blood.

The CDR3 nucleotides are TGTGCCAGCAGCACGGGACTAGCGGGCCCAAGGGCCCAGTACTTC. Its protein is CASSTGLAGPRAQYF. The chain couples TRBV7-2 to TRBJ2-5; 12 nucleotides match TRBD2. The CDR3 loop spans 15 amino acids. V trimming: 5 bases; J trimming: 9 bases; junction bases outside the gene matches: 10. Germline-derived CDR1 and CDR2 are SGHTA and FQGNSA.